The rows below give T cell receptor beta chains drawn from one sample of a study of graft-versus-host responses after intestinal transplantation. Only in-frame clones appear in the TCRdb table, and some are missing; sequencing was by immunoSEQ multiplex PCR. The sample includes around 88,000 clones, about four fifths of them seen just once. Their antigens are not known. The starting material was unstimulated CD8+ T cells sorted from spleen or lymph node cells, obtained before intestinal transplant. The receptors shown here come from a human donor who received an intestinal transplant. Each CDR3 is given with its conserved first and last residue. Fields, in order: V gene, D gene, clone size, J gene, CDR3 protein, CDR3 DNA. D genes are given only for firm matches. Some rows have no size entry. The others give once, few or many, or a class for an expanded clone.

>TRBV28|NA|NA|TRBJ1-3
CASSPRVRSGNTIYF
TGTGCCAGCAGCCCCAGGGTTCGCTCTGGAAACACCATATATTTT
>TRBV2|NA|NA|TRBJ2-5
CASSGLSQETQYF
TGTGCCAGCAGTGGTCTATCTCAAGAGACCCAGTACTTC
>TRBV6-5|NA|NA|TRBJ1-2
CASSEAGTLYGYTF
TGTGCCAGCAGTGAGGCAGGGACTCTCTATGGCTACACCTTC
>TRBV29-1|NA|NA|TRBJ2-3
CSVEEGTPPSTDTQYF
TGCAGCGTTGAAGAGGGGACGCCTCCTAGCACAGATACGCAGTATTTT
>TRBV4-1|TRBD2|NA|TRBJ2-5
CASSHSSGLGQETQYF
TGCGCCAGCAGCCATTCCTCTGGACTAGGCCAAGAGACCCAGTACTTC
>TRBV14|NA|NA|TRBJ2-1
CASSLKGLETSYNEQFF
TGTGCCAGCAGCTTGAAGGGCCTTGAAACGTCCTACAATGAGCAGTTCTTC
>TRBV5-4|NA|once|TRBJ2-5
CASSLQQDDQETQYF
TGTGCCAGCAGCTTACAACAGGATGACCAAGAGACCCAGTACTTC
>TRBV25-1|NA|NA|TRBJ2-5
CASSENRQETQYF
TGTGCCAGCAGTGAGAATAGACAAGAGACCCAGTACTTC
>TRBV4-1|NA|NA|TRBJ2-1
CASSQDSGNVNEQFF
TGCGCCAGCAGCCAAGATAGCGGCAACGTCAATGAGCAGTTCTTC
>TRBV4-1|NA|NA|TRBJ2-3
CASSQVVASTDTQYF
TGCGCCAGCAGCCAAGTGGTGGCCAGCACAGATACGCAGTATTTT
>TRBV10-3|TRBD2|NA|TRBJ2-7
CAISEGSGGRSLYEQYF
TGTGCCATCAGTGAGGGTAGCGGGGGGCGTTCCCTCTACGAGCAGTACTTC
>TRBV6-5|TRBD1|NA|TRBJ2-7
CASSPGQGGGEQYF
TGTGCCAGCAGTCCGGGACAGGGTGGTGGGGAGCAGTACTTC
>TRBV6-1|NA|NA|TRBJ1-4
CASSKVPTVATNEKLFF
TGTGCCAGCAGTAAAGTCCCGACAGTTGCAACTAATGAAAAACTGTTTTTT
>TRBV11-2|TRBD2|once|TRBJ2-3
CASSYLRDYFTDTQYF
TGTGCCAGCAGCTATTTGCGGGACTATTTCACAGATACGCAGTATTTT
>TRBV7-7|TRBD1|few|TRBJ2-5
CASSPRDRDGETQYF
TGTGCCAGCAGCCCCCGCGACAGGGATGGAGAGACCCAGTACTTC
>TRBV7-7|NA|NA|TRBJ2-3
CASSLGQVRTDTQYF
TGCGCCAGCAGCCTAGGTCAGGTACGGACAGATACGCAGTATTTT